This TCR beta chain came from a study of post-analysis software for immune sequencing data. Study outcomes and limitations: Roughly 5 TRBV segments (TRBV5-6, TRBV5-1 and TRBV20-1 among them) occurred more frequently in patients than in controls. Controls showed significantly higher normalized Chao1 diversity than did multiple sclerosis patients.

On this clonotype itself: Its antigen is not known.

Included in the TCR beta cDNA libraries were unique molecular identifiers. TCRdb re-called the PCR reads through MiXCR, storing one row per CDR3 protein. The data show 450,000 or so distinct CDR3 sequences, under 55% seen once. The CDR3 sequence is 13 residues long. Germline V CDR1 and CDR2: SGHTA, FQGTGA. The chain uses TRBV7-3 and TRBJ2-4; D remains ambiguous. The J call may be faulty, since TRBJ2-7 better matches the DNA end. What was sequenced was blood. This sequence originates from a girl under 18 with multiple sclerosis. Here the CDR3 reads CASSSSGLDEQYF. The CDR3 DNA follows: TGTGCCAGCAGCTCGAGTGGCCTCGACGAGCAGTACTTC.